These 30 T cell receptor beta chains were all obtained from the same sample, sequenced in a study of T cell responses to AZD1222 COVID-19 vaccine. Profiled with immunoSEQ multiplex PCR; TCRdb holds only in-frame clones, not every one. The sample includes about 150,000 clones, approximately 93% of them seen just once. The sequenced sample was peripheral blood, obtained on day 0 of AZD1222 vaccination. These receptors were obtained from an adult in good health.

The chain is built from TRBV20-1 and TRBJ2-5; D remains ambiguous. The germline V gene encodes CDR1 DFQATT and CDR2 SNEGSKA (reference sequence). The CDR3 has 10 residues. With 4 bases removed from V and 2 bases from J, the gap between germline ends came to 2 bases. CDR3 residues: CSANQETQYF. CDR3 in DNA: TGCAGTGCTAATCAAGAGACCCAGTACTTC.

The gene calls are TRBV5-4 and TRBJ2-1, with 12 bases aligning to TRBD2. J gave up 6 bases and V 2 bases, and 6 bases lay outside the gene matches. The CDR3 length is 16 residues. The germline CDR1 and CDR2 sequences are SGHNT and YYREEE (reference sequence). DNA for the CDR3: TGTGCCAGCAGCTTCGAAGGGACTAGCGGGTCCAATGAGCAGTTCTTC. This encodes CASSFEGTSGSNEQFF.

The chain joins TRBV6-4 to TRBJ2-3; no clear D gene. The CDR3 is 14 residues long. V lost 6 bases, J lost 2 bases, and 12 bases lay in between. From germline, CDR1 is MRHNA and CDR2 SNTAGT. CDR3 sequence: CASSAVLFTDTQYF. CDR3 DNA sequence: TGTGCCAGCAGCGCGGTCTTGTTCACAGATACGCAGTATTTT.

The chain combines TRBV19 with TRBJ1-5; the D is unclear. The CDR3 consists of 17 residues. V was shortened by 0 bases and J by 1 base, with 13 bases between the two germline ends. Germline V lookup: CDR1 LNHDA, CDR2 SQIVND (reference sequence). The CDR3 region has the DNA TGTGCCAGTAGTATAGATGGCCGGGAGGACAGCAATCAGCCCCAGCATTTT. The encoded protein is CASSIDGREDSNQPQHF.

V and J are TRBV15 and TRBJ2-3, with 9 bases that match TRBD2. Unmatched junction bases numbered 7, after V lost 0 bases and J lost 3 bases. The CDR3 is 17 amino acids. The germline V gene encodes CDR1 LNHNV and CDR2 YYDKDF (reference sequence). This CDR3 is CATSRESGLAGTDTQYF. CDR3 nucleotide sequence: TGTGCCACCAGCAGAGAGAGTGGGCTAGCGGGAACAGATACGCAGTATTTT. Complete variable domain (other parts from reference TRBV15 and TRBJ2-3): DAMVIQNPRYQVTQFGKPVTLSCSQTLNHNVMYWYQQKSSQAPKLLFHYYDKDFNNEADTPDNFQSRRPNTSFCFLDIRSPGLGDTAMYLCATSRESGLAGTDTQYFGPGTRLTVL.

This clone showed up just once. The rearrangement links TRBV15 to TRBJ1-5; a possible D gene is TRBD1 (5 bases). Germline CDR1 is LNHNV and CDR2 is YYDKDF (reference sequence). The CDR3 has 15 residues. The V gene lost 0 bases and the J gene lost 6 bases, with 12 bases spanning the gap. The CDR3 is CATSRDSGDGQPQHF. The CDR3 DNA follows: TGTGCCACCAGCAGAGATTCGGGGGACGGTCAGCCCCAGCATTTT.

The CDR3 loop reads CASSSDTPGPEAFF. The CDR3 DNA follows: TGCGCCAGCAGCTCGGACACTCCTGGACCTGAAGCTTTCTTT. The chain joins TRBV5-1 to TRBJ1-1; D might be TRBD1 (5 bases). Trimming left V 3 bases short and J 6 bases short, with 15 bases between. Germline assignment: CDR1 SGHRS and CDR2 YFSETQ. The CDR3 loop spans 14 amino acids. Full variable domain (remainder filled in from reference TRBV5-1 and TRBJ1-1): KAGVTQTPRYLIKTRGQQVTLSCSPISGHRSVSWYQQTPGQGLQFLFEYFSETQRNKGNFPGRFSGRQFSNSRSEMNVSTLELGDSALYLCASSSDTPGPEAFFGQGTRLTVV.

This chain uses TRBV6-5 with TRBJ1-4; D unresolved. The CDR3 loop spans 14 amino acids. CDR1 is MNHEY, CDR2 SVGAGI, per germline. V lost 2 bases and J 6 bases, leaving 10 bases between the germline ends. CDR3 sequence reads: CASSYLGRDEKLFF. For the CDR3, the DNA is TGTGCCAGCAGTTACCTGGGGAGGGATGAAAAACTGTTTTTT.

This clone appeared once. This sequence joins TRBV12-3 or TRBV12-4 and TRBJ1-1; D uncertain. The CDR3 is 12 residues long. V was cut by 3 bases and J by 5 bases, with 7 bases left in between. This CDR3 is CASSFEETEAFF. In nucleotides, the CDR3 is TGTGCCAGCAGTTTCGAGGAAACTGAAGCTTTCTTT.

CDR3 sequence reads: CASSQDWKGVYGYTF. The CDR3 DNA is TGCGCCAGCAGCCAAGATTGGAAGGGTGTCTATGGCTACACCTTC. The chain carries TRBV4-1 and TRBJ1-2; no clear D gene. Germline V gene data show CDR1 as MGHRA and CDR2 as YSYEKL. The CDR3 is 15 amino acids. The ends were cut back, 0 bases at V and 4 bases at J, with 12 bases in the middle.

The chain uses TRBV7-9 and TRBJ2-7; D is uncertain. The CDR3 loop spans 12 amino acids. The ends were cut back, 5 bases at V and 2 bases at J, with 7 bases in the middle. The germline gives CDR1 SEHNR, CDR2 FQNEAQ (reference sequence). Written as DNA, the CDR3 is TGTGCCAGCAGCCTAAACACCTACGAGCAGTACTTC. Translating it yields CASSLNTYEQYF. The whole variable domain, remainder taken from reference TRBV7-9 and TRBJ2-7, is DTGVSQNPRHKITKRGQNVTFRCDPISEHNRLYWYRQTLGQGPEFLTYFQNEAQLEKSRLLSDRFSAERPKGSFSTLEIQRTEQGDSAMYLCASSLNTYEQYFGPGTRLTVT.

The chain uses TRBV28 and TRBJ2-7, with 9 bases lining up with TRBD2. The junction had 3 bases not matched to a gene; V was cut back by 3 bases and J by 0 bases. CDR1 and CDR2 (germline): MDHEN, SYDVKM. This CDR3 region has 15 residues. Here the CDR3 DNA reads TGTGCCAGCAGTTTCCTAGCGGGGAACTCCTACGAGCAGTACTTC. As protein: CASSFLAGNSYEQYF.

V and J are TRBV15 and TRBJ2-3; unclear D gene. The germline CDR1 and CDR2 sequences are LNHNV and YYDKDF (reference sequence). CDR3 length: 15 amino acids. V was clipped by 0 bases and J by 2 bases, with 9 bases between them. CDR3 loop: CATSRDLASTDTQYF. CDR3 nucleotide sequence: TGTGCCACCAGCAGAGATTTGGCTTCCACAGATACGCAGTATTTT.

The V and J genes are TRBV10-3 and TRBJ1-2; 8 nucleotides align to TRBD1. This CDR3 has 16 amino acids. V lost 0 bases, J lost 0 bases, and 3 bases stayed unmatched. Germline-derived CDR1 and CDR2 are ENHRY and SYGVKD. The CDR3 DNA follows: TGTGCCATCAGTGAGTCGAGGACAGGGACTAACTATGGCTACACCTTC. The encoded protein is CAISESRTGTNYGYTF.

J is TRBJ1-6 and V is TRBV30, with 7 bases aligning to TRBD1. Germline-derived CDR1 and CDR2 are GTSNPN and SVGIG (reference sequence). V lost 5 bases, J lost 4 bases, and 11 bases stayed unmatched. CDR3 length: 16 residues. The CDR3 nucleotides read TGTGCCTGGGACACACAGGGGTCTCAATATAATTCACCCCTCCACTTT. Its protein product is CAWDTQGSQYNSPLHF.

This clone was counted a single time. The rearrangement links TRBV27 to TRBJ1-1; D possibly corresponds to TRBD1 (6 bases). This CDR3 has 14 amino acids. The germline V gene has CDR1 MNHEY and CDR2 SMNVEV (reference sequence). Trimming removed 0 bases at V and 3 bases at J, with 8 bases between. CDR3 residues: CASSLSSGDTEAFF. Written as DNA, the CDR3 is TGTGCCAGCAGTTTATCTTCAGGGGACACTGAAGCTTTCTTT.

The chain links TRBV7-9 to TRBJ2-1; D is unclear. CDR1 is SEHNR, CDR2 FQNEAQ, per germline (reference sequence). This CDR3 is built from 14 residues. The V gene lost 1 base and the J gene lost 8 bases, with 12 bases spanning the gap. CDR3 nucleotide sequence: TGTGCCAGCAGCTTAGGTCCGGCAGTCGATGAGCAGTTCTTC. Translated: CASSLGPAVDEQFF.

J is TRBJ1-1 and V is TRBV7-9; D remains ambiguous. CDR3 size: 13 residues. Deletions cut 5 bases from V and 6 bases from J, with 13 bases between. The germline V gene has CDR1 SEHNR and CDR2 FQNEAQ (reference sequence). The CDR3 loop reads CASSLSLGAEAFF. In nucleotides, the CDR3 is TGTGCCAGCAGCCTCTCCTTGGGTGCTGAAGCTTTCTTT.

The J gene is TRBJ2-7, the V gene TRBV7-2, with 9 nucleotides matching TRBD1. J lost 3 bases, V lost 10 bases, and 7 bases had no gene match. Germline V gene sequence: CDR1 SGHTA, CDR2 FQGNSA. The CDR3 length is 13 residues. The CDR3 loop reads CAINKDRGYEQYF. The CDR3 region has the DNA TGTGCCATAAATAAGGACAGGGGCTACGAGCAGTACTTC. Filled out from reference TRBV7-2 and TRBJ2-7, the complete variable domain reads GAGVSQSPSNKVTEKGKDVELRCDPISGHTALYWYRQSLGQGLEFLIYFQGNSAPDKSGLPSDRFSAERTGGSVSTLTIQRTQQEDSAVYLCAINKDRGYEQYFGPGTRLTVT.

This chain links TRBV6-1 with TRBJ1-4, with D tentatively TRBD1 (6 bases). CDR1 is MNHNS, CDR2 SASEGT, per germline. V was shortened by 3 bases and J by 7 bases, with 15 bases between the two germline ends. This CDR3 region has 15 residues. The CDR3 sequence is CASSEGAAGGEKLFF. The CDR3 DNA reads as TGTGCCAGCAGTGAGGGGGCAGCCGGGGGTGAAAAACTGTTTTTT.

DNA for the CDR3: TGTGCCTGGGCACCGGACGTGGGCTACACCTTC. It is translated as CAWAPDVGYTF. The rearrangement links TRBV30 to TRBJ1-2; D is undetermined. Between the trimmed V and J ends, which lost 5 bases and 8 bases, there was a span of 12 bases. CDR1 and CDR2 (germline): GTSNPN, SVGIG (reference sequence). This CDR3 contains 11 residues.

The chain joins TRBV21-1 to TRBJ1-2; no DNA check was done on the table's D call, TRBD1. TRBV21-1 is assigned pseudogene status. This CDR3 region has 17 residues. The CDR3 nucleotides read TGTGCCAGCAGCAAAGATCCGCCGGGACAGTCCAACTATGGCTACACCTTC. Translation: CASSKDPPGQSNYGYTF.

Turning to this clone: Other DNA sequences of this sample code for an identical CDR3. The chain employs TRBV30 and TRBJ2-7; 8 nucleotides agree with TRBD1. In germline, CDR1 is GTSNPN, CDR2 SVGIG (reference sequence). V shed 1 base, J shed 4 bases, and the junction held 3 bases outside the gene matches. The CDR3 contains 13 residues. The CDR3 DNA follows: TGTGCCTGGAGTGCAGGGGGCAGTTACGAGCAGTACTTC. This sequence encodes CAWSAGGSYEQYF.

The rearrangement links TRBV30 to TRBJ1-5; 7 nucleotides align to TRBD1. From germline, CDR1 is GTSNPN and CDR2 SVGIG (reference sequence). This CDR3 has 15 residues. V lost 1 base, J lost 2 bases, and 5 bases stayed unmatched. The CDR3 DNA sequence: TGTGCCTGGAGTGCCATAGACAGGGGCAATCAGCCCCAGCATTTT. Its translation: CAWSAIDRGNQPQHF.

This chain uses TRBV28 with TRBJ2-6; D gene unclear. The germline V and J ends were trimmed by 6 bases and 0 bases, with 9 bases remaining between them. Germline loops: CDR1 MDHEN, CDR2 SYDVKM. The CDR3 runs to 15 residues. CDR3 sequence reads: CASRRIASGANVLTF. DNA for the CDR3: TGTGCCAGCAGACGTATAGCCTCTGGGGCCAACGTCCTGACTTTC.

Concerning this clone itself: At one end the junction does not follow the germline gene, possibly because of a read error. The chain recombines TRBV7-7 with TRBJ2-1, with a tentative D call TRBD2 (6 bases). Looked up from germline, CDR1 is SSHAT and CDR2 is FNYEAQ (reference sequence). The CDR3 covers 15 residues. CDR3 DNA sequence: TGTGCTAGCAGCTTAGGCGGGGACTCCTACAATGAGCAGTTCTTC. It encodes CASSLGGDSYNEQFF.

The gene calls are TRBV30 and TRBJ2-7; D unclear. This CDR3 is built from 13 residues. The V gene lost 1 base and the J gene lost 3 bases, with 10 bases spanning the gap. Germline CDR1 is GTSNPN and CDR2 is SVGIG (reference sequence). The CDR3 sequence is CAWSERVNYEQYF. The DNA for the CDR3 is TGTGCCTGGAGTGAAAGGGTTAACTACGAGCAGTACTTC.

V and J are TRBV28 and TRBJ2-7, with 11 bases aligning to TRBD2. V was pared by 7 bases and J by 3 bases, with 2 bases of the junction left unmatched. Germline CDR1 is MDHEN and CDR2 is SYDVKM. The CDR3 is 13 residues long. The CDR3 is CASTGTSGYEQYF. The CDR3, as DNA: TGTGCCAGCACAGGGACTAGCGGCTACGAGCAGTACTTC.

The chain uses TRBV23-1 and TRBJ1-4; TRBD1 matches 8 bases. TRBV23-1 carries the ORF label, with uncertain function. V was clipped by 2 bases and J by 7 bases; unmatched bases: 9. This CDR3 is built from 16 residues. CDR3 loop: CASSQRSGGAGEKLFF. The CDR3 DNA is TGCGCCAGCAGTCAACGGTCAGGGGGCGCGGGTGAAAAACTGTTTTTT.

The chain joins TRBV7-9 to TRBJ2-5, with D perhaps TRBD1 (5 bases). Trimming removed 2 bases from V and 5 bases from J, with 9 bases in between. Looked up from germline, CDR1 is SEHNR and CDR2 is FQNEAQ (reference sequence). The CDR3 length is 13 residues. This chain's CDR3 is CASSLRGRETQYF. CDR3 in DNA: TGTGCCAGCAGCTTAAGGGGCCGGGAGACCCAGTACTTC.